These 11 T cell receptor beta chains were all obtained from the same sample, sequenced in a study of cytomegalovirus exposure and HLA in healthy donors. Data came from immunoSEQ multiplex PCR; TCRdb stores just in-frame clones and leaves some out. The sample lists approximately 270,000 clones; 90% were seen once. Sequencing used PBMCs. The receptors derive from a woman under 30 in good health and CMV-seronegative.

This clone was recorded only once. This rearrangement joins TRBV4-1 to TRBJ2-7; tentatively, D is TRBD2 (5 bases). This CDR3 contains 14 residues. Germline assignment: CDR1 MGHRA and CDR2 YSYEKL. V lost 0 bases and J lost 6, with 12 bases in between. The CDR3 is CASSQDILSGEQYF. The CDR3 DNA sequence: TGCGCCAGCAGCCAAGATATTTTGAGCGGCGAGCAGTACTTC.

The J gene is TRBJ2-3, the V gene TRBV18; the match to TRBD2 covers 10 bases. Germline trimming cut 4 bases from V and 6 bases from J; bases unmatched to any gene: 10. The CDR3 contains 16 residues. The germline V gene encodes CDR1 KGHSH and CDR2 LQKENI. CDR3 sequence (DNA): TGTGCCAGCTCACTGGGACTAGCGACGGCGGCGGATACGCAGTATTTT. Translation: CASSLGLATAADTQYF.

J is TRBJ2-3 and V is TRBV19; 9 positions agree with TRBD1. Trimming removed 5 bases from V and 1 base from J; junction bases left unmatched: 4. The CDR3 is made up of 15 amino acids. Germline V CDR1 and CDR2: LNHDA, SQIVND (reference sequence). Written as DNA, the CDR3 is TGTGCCAGTAGTCCCCGGGACAGGGGCACAGATACGCAGTATTTT. This gives the protein CASSPRDRGTDTQYF.

The CDR3 bases are TGTGCCATCAGGAGTGGTGGGGCAAAGGGTCAAAATAATTCACCCCTCCACTTT. This gives the protein CAIRSGGAKGQNNSPLHF. The V gene is TRBV10-3, the J gene TRBJ1-6; TRBD1 might be the D (5 bases). The CDR3 covers 18 residues. Germline values: CDR1 ENHRY, CDR2 SYGVKD. The V gene lost 6 bases and the J gene lost 5 bases, with 23 bases spanning the gap.

The rearrangement joins TRBV19 to TRBJ1-5, with TRBD1 identical over 12 bases. With V trimmed by 4 bases and J by 6 bases, 7 bases remained unmatched. This CDR3 has 16 residues. Germline V gives CDR1 LNHDA, CDR2 SQIVND (reference sequence). CDR3 protein: CASSKEGQGAFQPQHF. DNA of the CDR3: TGTGCCAGTAGTAAAGAGGGACAGGGGGCTTTTCAGCCCCAGCATTTT.

V is TRBV5-1 and J is TRBJ1-2, with D unresolved. The CDR3 consists of 15 residues. Germline V gene sequence: CDR1 SGHRS, CDR2 YFSETQ. The ends were cut back, 0 bases at V and 5 bases at J, with 14 bases in the middle. CDR3 amino acids: CASSLAGVSGYGYTF. For the CDR3, the DNA is TGCGCCAGCAGCTTGGCCGGGGTTAGCGGATATGGCTACACCTTC.

The chain has TRBV2 and TRBJ1-4; 8 bases fit TRBD1. This CDR3 comprises 13 residues. Germline loops: CDR1 SNHLY, CDR2 FYNNEI. With V trimmed by 3 bases and J by 14 bases, 8 bases remained unmatched. This chain's CDR3 is CASSDRTGNYLFF. The DNA for the CDR3 is TGTGCCAGCAGTGATCGGACAGGGAACTACCTGTTTTTT.

The chain links TRBV28 to TRBJ1-6, with unresolved D. There are 14 residues in the CDR3. Trimming shortened V by 7 bases and J by 10 bases, and 17 bases separated the two germline ends. Germline V gene lookup returns CDR1 MDHEN and CDR2 SYDVKM. The CDR3 region has the DNA TGTGCCAGCATGAATCCGGGCCGCGGGTCACCCCTCCACTTT. Encoded protein: CASMNPGRGSPLHF.

DNA of the CDR3: TGTGCCAGCAGTTACTCGACAGGGGGCTCAGATACGCAGTATTTT. Its protein is CASSYSTGGSDTQYF. The chain has TRBV6-6 and TRBJ2-3, with 10 bases that match TRBD1. V dropped 0 bases and J dropped 4; count of bases not matched to a gene: 1. Germline CDR1 and CDR2: MNHNY and SVGAGI (reference sequence). The CDR3 is 15 residues long.

The CDR3 reads CASSSVERGTDTQYF. DNA of the CDR3: TGTGCCAGCAGCTCAGTTGAGCGGGGGACAGATACGCAGTATTTT. The J gene is TRBJ2-3, the V gene TRBV9, with TRBD2 matching over 8 bases. Per the germline V gene, CDR1 is SGDLS and CDR2 is YYNGEE. J was trimmed by 3 bases and V by 4 bases; bases with no gene match: 7. The CDR3 has 15 amino acids. The full variable domain, completed using reference TRBV9 and TRBJ2-3, is DSGVTQTPKHLITATGQRVTLRCSPRSGDLSVYWYQQSLDQGLQFLIQYYNGEERAKGNILERFSAQQFPDLHSELNLSSLELGDSALYFCASSSVERGTDTQYFGPGTRLTVL.

The V call is TRBV4-3, the J call TRBJ1-4; tentative D call: TRBD1 (6 bases). Germline V gene lookup returns CDR1 LGHNA and CDR2 YSLEER. The CDR3 is 16 residues long. Between the trimmed V and J ends, which lost 1 base and 4 bases, there was a span of 13 bases. The CDR3 loop reads CASSQARDRLNEKLFF. The DNA for the CDR3 is TGCGCCAGCAGCCAAGCGCGAGACAGGCTTAATGAAAAACTGTTTTTT.